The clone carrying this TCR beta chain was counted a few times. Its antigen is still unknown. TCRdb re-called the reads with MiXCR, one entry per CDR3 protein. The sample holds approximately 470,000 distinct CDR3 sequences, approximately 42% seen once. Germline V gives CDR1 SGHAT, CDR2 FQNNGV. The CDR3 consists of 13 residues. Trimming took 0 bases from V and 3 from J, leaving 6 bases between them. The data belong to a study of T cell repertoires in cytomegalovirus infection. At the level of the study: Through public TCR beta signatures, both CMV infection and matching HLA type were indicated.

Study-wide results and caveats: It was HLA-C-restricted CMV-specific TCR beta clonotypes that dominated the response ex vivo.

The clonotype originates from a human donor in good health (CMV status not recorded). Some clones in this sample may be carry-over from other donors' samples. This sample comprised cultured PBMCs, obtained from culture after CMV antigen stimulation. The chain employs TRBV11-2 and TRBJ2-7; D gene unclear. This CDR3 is CASSLDTYYEQYF. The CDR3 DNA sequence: TGTGCCAGCAGCTTAGACACCTACTACGAGCAGTACTTC.